The 8 T cell receptor beta chains given below trace back to one sample, sequenced in a study of shared clonotypes between healthy human individuals. This table comes from immunoSEQ multiplex PCR, and its TCRdb copy is limited to in-frame clones, with some not included. This table holds some 1 million clones, around 74% found once. The sequencing sample was made of memory CD4+ T cells sorted from blood. Documented subset: CD45RA-negative fraction. The origin of the receptors is a young man in good health.

This sequence joins TRBV7-2 and TRBJ2-1, with 9 positions matching TRBD2. The junction had 6 bases not matched to a gene; V was cut back by 2 bases and J by 1 base. This CDR3 has 17 residues. Germline V lookup: CDR1 SGHTA, CDR2 FQGNSA. The CDR3 DNA reads as TGTGCCAGCAGCTTATTTGGGCTAGCGGGATCCTACAATGAGCAGTTCTTC. Residues: CASSLFGLAGSYNEQFF.

This chain connects TRBV2 to TRBJ2-5; D remains unclear. Germline V lookup: CDR1 SNHLY, CDR2 FYNNEI. CDR3 length: 14 residues. V was shortened by 9 bases and J by 1 base, with 15 bases between the two germline ends. CDR3 sequence: CASKPGWGQETQYF. CDR3 coding DNA: TGTGCCAGTAAACCGGGTTGGGGCCAAGAGACCCAGTACTTC.

The chain combines TRBV11-2 with TRBJ2-1; TRBD2 aligns across 13 bases. Germline CDR1 and CDR2: SGHAT and FQNNGV. The CDR3 totals 16 residues. V shed 1 base, J shed 8 bases, and the junction held 5 bases outside the gene matches. The CDR3 protein is CASSLGLAGGWDEQFF. CDR3 in DNA: TGTGCCAGCAGCTTAGGACTAGCGGGAGGCTGGGATGAGCAGTTCTTC.

The chain joins TRBV5-4 to TRBJ2-1; 10 nucleotides align to TRBD1. V lost 5 bases and J lost 4; bases outside the gene matches: 6. Germline values: CDR1 SGHNT, CDR2 YYREEE (reference sequence). This CDR3 comprises 15 residues. CDR3 nucleotide sequence: TGTGCCAGCAGACTGGACAGGGGGACGTACAATGAGCAGTTCTTC. It is translated as CASRLDRGTYNEQFF.

This clone appeared a few times. DNA of the CDR3: TGTGCCAGCAGCCACGGGGGCGAGCAGTACTTC. It encodes CASSHGGEQYF. The chain couples TRBV14 to TRBJ2-7; D possibly corresponds to TRBD2 (6 bases). Germline-derived CDR1 and CDR2 are SGHDN and FVKESK. The CDR3 extends over 11 amino acids. Trimming took off 3 bases at V and 6 bases at J, with 6 bases between the two ends.

The CDR3 sequence is CASSPGTHQPQHF. The CDR3 region has the DNA TGTGCCAGCAGCCCGGGAACCCATCAGCCCCAGCATTTT. This rearrangement joins TRBV7-6 to TRBJ1-5; D call uncertain. V was clipped by 5 bases and J by 5 bases, with 10 bases between them. This CDR3 is built from 13 residues. CDR1 SGHVS and CDR2 FNYEAQ come from the germline V gene.

V is TRBV2 and J is TRBJ2-5; 12 bases are a match to TRBD2. V trimming: 4 bases; J trimming: 4 bases; junction bases outside the gene matches: 7. In germline, CDR1 is SNHLY, CDR2 FYNNEI. This CDR3 has 16 residues. DNA of the CDR3: TGTGCCAGCAGTGGAGCTAGCGGGGGGGCCGGAGAGACCCAGTACTTC. Translating gives CASSGASGGAGETQYF.

CDR3 sequence: CASSLGQGLRQYF. The DNA for the CDR3 is TGTGCCAGCAGCTTGGGACAGGGGTTAAGGCAGTACTTC. The chain recombines TRBV7-9 with TRBJ2-7, with 10 bases lining up with TRBD1. The V segment lost 3 bases and the J segment 9 bases; nucleotides outside the gene matches: 5. CDR1 and CDR2 (germline): SEHNR, FQNEAQ (reference sequence). The CDR3 length is 13 residues.